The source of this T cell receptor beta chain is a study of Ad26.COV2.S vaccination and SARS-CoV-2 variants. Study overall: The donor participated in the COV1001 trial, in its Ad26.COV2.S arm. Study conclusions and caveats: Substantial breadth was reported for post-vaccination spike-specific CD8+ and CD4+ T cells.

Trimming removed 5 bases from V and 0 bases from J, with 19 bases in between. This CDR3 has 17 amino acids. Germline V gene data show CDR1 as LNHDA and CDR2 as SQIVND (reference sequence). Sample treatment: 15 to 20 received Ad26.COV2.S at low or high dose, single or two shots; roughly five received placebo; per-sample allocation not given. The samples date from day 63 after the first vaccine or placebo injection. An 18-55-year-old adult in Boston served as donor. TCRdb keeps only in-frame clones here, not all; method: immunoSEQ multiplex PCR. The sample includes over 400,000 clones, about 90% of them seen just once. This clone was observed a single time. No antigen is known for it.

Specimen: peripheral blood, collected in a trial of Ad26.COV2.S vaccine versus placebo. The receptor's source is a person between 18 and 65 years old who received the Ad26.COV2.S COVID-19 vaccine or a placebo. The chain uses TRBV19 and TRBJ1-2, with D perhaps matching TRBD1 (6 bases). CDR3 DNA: TGTGCCAGTAGTTCGCCGTCCGGGGGCCCAGCTAACTATGGCTACACCTTC. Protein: CASSSPSGGPANYGYTF.